The 26 T cell receptor beta chains given below trace back to one sample, sequenced in a study of regulatory T cells in long-lasting Graves disease. The time point is: newly diagnosed GD, antithyroid drugs for less than 3 months. The TCR library was made from RNA that had been extracted from PBMCs in TRIzol. Through Arm-PCR of CDR3 regions and iRepertoire HTBI primers, TCR beta libraries were built. A single record per CDR3 protein comes from TCRdb applying MiXCR to the multiplex PCR reads. The data hold roughly 420,000 distinct CDR3 sequences, with less than 20% observed a single time. The same data also contributed to another study, on T cells in Graves' hyperthyroidism and ophthalmopathy.

Sequencing was performed on peripheral blood mononuclear cells (PBMCs), taken at new diagnosis, from a patient treated with antithyroid drugs. The receptors originated from a woman younger than 45 with Graves disease.

This clonotype was found many times. This sequence joins TRBV3-1 and TRBJ1-1; maybe TRBD1 (5 bases). CDR1 is LGHDT, CDR2 YNNKEL, per germline (reference sequence). The CDR3 consists of 15 residues. V lost 0 bases and J lost 4, with 12 bases in between. CDR3 amino acids: CASSQERGAVTEAFF. CDR3 in DNA: TGTGCCAGCAGCCAAGAGCGAGGGGCGGTCACTGAAGCTTTCTTT.

This clonotype came up many times. The genes are TRBV19 and TRBJ2-2, with D perhaps matching TRBD1 or TRBD2 (5 bases each). Trimming left V 8 bases short and J 0 bases short, with 13 bases between. This CDR3 region has 15 residues. CDR1 LNHDA and CDR2 SQIVND come from the germline V gene (reference sequence). CDR3 loop: CASRGATANTGELFF. In nucleotides, the CDR3 is TGTGCCAGTCGAGGGGCGACCGCGAACACCGGGGAGCTGTTTTTT.

This clonotype was seen a few times. The CDR3 reads CASSQDKRAPPHTEAFF. CDR3 nucleotides: TGTGCCAGCAGCCAAGATAAGAGGGCGCCCCCGCACACTGAAGCTTTCTTT. This chain connects TRBV14 to TRBJ1-1; D not resolved. Germline V gene sequence: CDR1 SGHDN, CDR2 FVKESK. The length of the CDR3 is 17 residues. V dropped 0 bases and J dropped 3 bases, with 17 bases sitting between them.

The chain employs TRBV2 and TRBJ1-2; D gene uncertain. Germline CDR1 is SNHLY and CDR2 is FYNNEI. This CDR3 is 13 amino acids long. Trimming cost V 1 base and J 2 bases, with 5 bases left between them. The CDR3 is CASSEGKNYGYTF. The CDR3 DNA is TGTGCCAGCAGTGAAGGAAAGAACTATGGCTACACCTTC.

This clonotype has at least ten counts. The V and J genes are TRBV11-2 and TRBJ2-2; perhaps D is TRBD1 or TRBD2 (5 bases each). With 1 base removed from V and 6 bases from J, the gap between germline ends came to 6 bases. The CDR3 is 13 amino acids. CDR1 and CDR2 (germline): SGHAT, FQNNGV. The CDR3 reads CASSLVGAGELFF. In nucleotides, the CDR3 is TGTGCCAGCAGCTTAGTGGGGGCCGGGGAGCTGTTTTTT.

This clonotype was observed many times. The chain couples TRBV28 to TRBJ1-2; D possibly corresponds to TRBD1 (6 bases). Trimming took 3 bases from V and 4 from J, leaving 18 bases between them. The CDR3 has 16 amino acids. CDR1 is MDHEN and CDR2 is SYDVKM in the germline V gene. DNA for the CDR3: TGTGCCAGCAGTTTGGGGGGGGGGGCGCTTGGCTATGGCTACACCTTC. It specifies CASSLGGGALGYGYTF.

This chain uses TRBV24-1 with TRBJ2-1, with 10 bases matching TRBD2. J was trimmed by 6 bases and V by 2 bases; bases with no gene match: 12. The germline V gene encodes CDR1 KGHDR and CDR2 SFDVKD. The CDR3 consists of 18 residues. The DNA of the CDR3 is TGTGCCACCAGTGATTCAACCTCACTAGCGGGAAGTGGCAATGAGCAGTTCTTC. It encodes CATSDSTSLAGSGNEQFF.

This clonotype showed up many times. V usage is TRBV2 and J usage is TRBJ2-5; D is ambiguous. Germline V lookup: CDR1 SNHLY, CDR2 FYNNEI. The V gene lost 6 bases and the J gene lost 2 bases, with 10 bases spanning the gap. This CDR3 has 13 amino acids. CDR3 coding DNA: TGTGCCAGCAGGGTTGCGGAGCAAGAGACCCAGTACTTC. This encodes CASRVAEQETQYF.

The V and J genes are TRBV27 and TRBJ1-2; the D is unclear. The germline V and J ends were trimmed by 5 bases and 0 bases, with 13 bases remaining between them. The CDR3 contains 15 residues. In germline, CDR1 is MNHEY, CDR2 SMNVEV (reference sequence). CDR3 nucleotide sequence: TGTGCCAGCAGTCCCCGGGCCAGGACTAACTATGGCTACACCTTC. Protein product: CASSPRARTNYGYTF.

Only a few counts were recorded for this clonotype. This sequence joins TRBV19 and TRBJ2-3; D remains unclear. V was shortened by 8 bases and J by 7 bases, with 16 bases between the two germline ends. The CDR3 length is 13 residues. Germline assignment: CDR1 LNHDA and CDR2 SQIVND (reference sequence). The CDR3 region is CASSSREGNTQYF. The DNA of the CDR3 is TGTGCCAGTTCCTCCCGAGAAGGAAATACGCAGTATTTT.

The sample holds many counts of this clonotype. CDR3 region: CASSPQGENYGYTF. The CDR3 nucleotides are TGTGCCAGCAGTCCACAGGGGGAAAACTATGGCTACACCTTC. The chain links TRBV28 to TRBJ1-2; TRBD1 agrees at 8 bases. J gave up 2 bases and V 5 bases, and 4 bases lay outside the gene matches. Germline V gives CDR1 MDHEN, CDR2 SYDVKM. This CDR3 has 14 amino acids.

At least ten counts were recorded for this clonotype. V usage is TRBV3-1 and J usage is TRBJ2-1; TRBD2 matches at 11 bases. V lost 10 bases and J lost 4; bases outside the gene matches: 6. Germline CDR1 LGHDT, CDR2 YNNKEL (reference sequence). This CDR3 is built from 14 residues. CDR3 amino acids: CATSRLAGYNEQFF. CDR3 in DNA: TGTGCCACTAGTCGACTAGCGGGGTACAATGAGCAGTTCTTC.

This clonotype was counted ten times or more. The chain combines TRBV14 with TRBJ2-7, with a tentative D call TRBD2 (6 bases). The germline V gene encodes CDR1 SGHDN and CDR2 FVKESK. This CDR3 has 15 residues. V was shortened by 3 bases and J by 0 bases, with 12 bases between the two germline ends. The CDR3 is CASSQAAGSSYEQYF. DNA for the CDR3: TGTGCCAGCAGCCAGGCGGCGGGGAGCTCCTACGAGCAGTACTTC.

This clonotype appeared many times. This chain links TRBV2 with TRBJ2-5; D is unresolved. V lost 5 bases and J lost 4, with 11 bases in between. CDR3 length: 13 residues. Germline CDR1 SNHLY, CDR2 FYNNEI. CDR3 loop: CASSSKAGETQYF. CDR3 coding DNA: TGTGCCAGCAGTTCGAAAGCTGGAGAGACCCAGTACTTC.

The sample holds many counts of this clonotype. The V gene is TRBV4-1, the J gene TRBJ1-5; 9 nucleotides agree with TRBD1. Germline trimming cut 2 bases from V and 7 bases from J; bases unmatched to any gene: 6. The CDR3 contains 15 residues. Looked up from germline, CDR1 is MGHRA and CDR2 is YSYEKL. As DNA, the CDR3 is TGCGCCAGCAGCCAAACCGGGACAGGGAGACAGCCCCAGCATTTT. Protein product: CASSQTGTGRQPQHF.

There are many counts of this clonotype. The V call is TRBV20-1, the J call TRBJ2-1, with 7 bases fitting TRBD2. Per germline, CDR1 DFQATT and CDR2 SNEGSKA (reference sequence). The V and J ends lost 5 bases and 0 bases, in that order; junction bases with no gene match: 19. This CDR3 region has 19 residues. The CDR3 reads CSAPNRKRDQLSSYNEQFF. The CDR3 bases are TGCAGTGCTCCAAACAGAAAGCGGGACCAGTTGAGCTCCTACAATGAGCAGTTCTTC.

This rearrangement joins TRBV2 to TRBJ1-1; D unclear. CDR3 length: 13 amino acids. Trimming pared 8 bases from V and 1 base from J, leaving 11 bases between. The germline V gene has CDR1 SNHLY and CDR2 FYNNEI. The CDR3 DNA reads TGTGCCAGCTGGGGAGCAGCGAACACTGAAGCTTTCTTT. This codes for CASWGAANTEAFF. Based on the CDR3 plus reference TRBV2 and TRBJ1-1, the full variable domain is EPEVTQTPSHQVTQMGQEVILRCVPISNHLYFYWYRQILGQKVEFLVSFYNNEISEKSEIFDDQFSVERPDGSNFTLKIRSTKLEDSAMYFCASWGAANTEAFFGQGTRLTVV.

This clonotype was seen a handful of times. The chain carries TRBV6-2 or TRBV6-3 and TRBJ2-4; a weak D match, TRBD2 (6 bases). Germline V gene lookup returns CDR1 MNHEY and CDR2 SVGEGT. The CDR3 consists of 13 residues. The V end was cut by 6 bases, the J end by 9 bases, with 15 bases between. For the CDR3, the DNA is TGTGCCAGCAGGCCTAGCGTGGGGGGCATTCAGTACTTC. Amino acids: CASRPSVGGIQYF.

Only a few counts were recorded for this clonotype. A read error is possible here, since a much larger clone lies one base away. The chain uses TRBV28 and TRBJ2-7; D is unresolved. Germline CDR1 and CDR2: MDHEN and SYDVKM. V was trimmed by 4 bases and J by 3 bases, leaving 7 bases between them. The CDR3 is 12 amino acids. The CDR3 reads CASSSQFYEQYF. CDR3 sequence (DNA): TGTGCCAGCAGTTCCCAATTCTACGAGCAGTACTTC.

This clonotype was seen at least ten times. J is TRBJ2-1 and V is TRBV20-1, with 11 bases fitting TRBD2. The germline CDR1 and CDR2 sequences are DFQATT and SNEGSKA (reference sequence). This CDR3 has 13 amino acids. CDR3 bases: TGCGGGACCCCGGGACTAGCGGTCAATGAGCAGTTCTTC. Protein: CGTPGLAVNEQFF.

This clonotype has at least ten counts. The chain carries TRBV29-1 and TRBJ2-7; 11 positions agree with TRBD2. CDR1 and CDR2 (germline): SQVTM, ANQGSEA. This CDR3 is built from 15 residues. After removal of 2 bases from V and 0 bases from J, the junction contained 3 bases not matched to a gene. The CDR3 coding sequence is TGCAGCGTTGAAAGACTAGCGGGATTCTCCTACGAGCAGTACTTC. The encoded protein is CSVERLAGFSYEQYF.

Here the CDR3 DNA reads TGTGCCAGCAGCCAAGATGCTACAGATGATGAAAAACTGTTTTTT. Residues: CASSQDATDDEKLFF. V and J are TRBV4-2 and TRBJ1-4, with no clear D. The V end was cut by 0 bases, the J end by 6 bases, with 11 bases between. Germline V gene data show CDR1 as LGHNA and CDR2 as YNFKEQ. The CDR3 consists of 15 residues.

This clonotype was seen ten or more times. V is TRBV29-1 and J is TRBJ2-1, with a tentative D call TRBD2 (5 bases). This CDR3 comprises 14 residues. Trimming removed 0 bases from V and 9 bases from J, with 15 bases in between. Germline V lookup: CDR1 SQVTM, CDR2 ANQGSEA. CDR3 coding DNA: TGCAGCGTTGAAGATGGAAGCGGCTCCAGTGAGCAGTTCTTC. It specifies CSVEDGSGSSEQFF.

Many counts were recorded for this clonotype. The chain has TRBV27 and TRBJ1-5; the D gene is possibly TRBD1 (6 bases). The V gene's germline CDR1 is MNHEY and CDR2 SMNVEV (reference sequence). The CDR3 loop spans 14 amino acids. The germline V and J ends were trimmed by 5 bases and 11 bases, with 19 bases remaining between them. In nucleotides, the CDR3 is TGTGCCAGCAGTCCCGGACAGAGGTCTAAGGCCCAGCATTTT. Protein sequence: CASSPGQRSKAQHF.

As to this clonotype: Just one base apart from a much larger clone, this may be a read error. V is TRBV6-1 and J is TRBJ1-1; the D gene is possibly TRBD1 (5 bases). Germline assignment: CDR1 MNHNS and CDR2 SASEGT. The V end lost 3 bases, the J end lost 4 bases, and 9 bases lay between the germline ends. The CDR3 extends over 13 amino acids. CDR3 nucleotide sequence: TGTGCCAGCAGTGACAGGGAAGGCACTGAAGCTTTCTTT. Protein product: CASSDREGTEAFF.

This clonotype has just a few counts. The rearrangement links TRBV6-1 to TRBJ2-7; TRBD1 or TRBD2 may be the D gene (5 bases each). Trimming removed 7 bases at V and 2 bases at J, with 18 bases between. Germline CDR1 MNHNS, CDR2 SASEGT. The length of the CDR3 is 15 residues. The DNA of the CDR3 is TGTGCCAGCACCCAAGGGGCGGGCAGACCCTACGAGCAGTACTTC. Translated, it gives CASTQGAGRPYEQYF.